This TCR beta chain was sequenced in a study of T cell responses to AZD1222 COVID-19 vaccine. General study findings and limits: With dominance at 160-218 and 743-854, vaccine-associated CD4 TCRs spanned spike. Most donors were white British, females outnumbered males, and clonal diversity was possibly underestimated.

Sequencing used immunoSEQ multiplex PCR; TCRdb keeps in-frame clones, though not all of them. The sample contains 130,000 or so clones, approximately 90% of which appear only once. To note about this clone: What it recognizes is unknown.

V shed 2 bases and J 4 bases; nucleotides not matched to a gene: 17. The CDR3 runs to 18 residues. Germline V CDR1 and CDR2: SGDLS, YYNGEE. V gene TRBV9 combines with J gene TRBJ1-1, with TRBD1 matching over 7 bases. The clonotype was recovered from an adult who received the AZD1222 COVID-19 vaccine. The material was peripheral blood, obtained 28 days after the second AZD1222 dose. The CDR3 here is CASSVEPPTTGLGTEAFF. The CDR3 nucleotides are TGTGCCAGCAGCGTTGAGCCCCCGACGACAGGGCTGGGCACTGAAGCTTTCTTT.